This T cell receptor beta chain came from a study of T cell repertoires in cytomegalovirus infection. On the study more broadly: Both CMV infection and a matching HLA type were indicated by public TCR beta signatures.

Each CDR3 protein gets one entry after TCRdb re-called the reads with MiXCR. The profile shows 150,000 to 200,000 distinct CDR3 sequences, approximately 15% of them singletons. Study-wide results and limits: The response measured ex vivo was dominated by TCR beta clonotypes (HLA-C-restricted and CMV-specific). Public TCR beta family frequency separated CMV-and-HLA carriers, including in an independent cohort.

The length of the CDR3 is 12 residues. The V segment lost 7 bases and the J segment 3 bases; nucleotides outside the gene matches: 4. Germline-derived CDR1 and CDR2 are GTSNPN and SVGIG (reference sequence). In this sample, this clonotype turned up a few times. Its antigen is not identified. Sequenced sample: PBMCs. The sequence derives from a human donor in good health (CMV status not recorded). Some clones in this sample may be carry-over from other donors' samples. This rearrangement joins TRBV30 to TRBJ2-3; TRBD2 agrees at 7 bases. As DNA, the CDR3 is TGTGCCTTGGGGAGGGGAACAGATACGCAGTATTTT. This sequence encodes CALGRGTDTQYF. The whole variable domain, remainder taken from reference TRBV30 and TRBJ2-3, is SQTIHQWPATLVQPVGSPLSLECTVEGTSNPNLYWYRQAAGRGLQLLFYSVGIGQISSEVPQNLSASRPQDRQFILSSKKLLLSDSGFYLCALGRGTDTQYFGPGTRLTVL.